The 3 T cell receptor beta chains below all came from one sample that was sequenced in a study of beta chain features in type 1 diabetes. The authors reverse transcribed all of the isolated RNA, so sequencing captured expressed TCRB transcripts. Data came from immunoSEQ multiplex PCR; TCRdb stores just in-frame clones and leaves some out. The sample has 900,000 or so clones, roughly a sixth seen once. The sample comprised naive CD4+ T cells from blood. The receptor source for this set is a woman between 18 and 30 years old in good health.

The chain links TRBV7-2 to TRBJ2-3, with TRBD2 matching over 9 bases. The trim removed 0 bases at V and 3 bases at J, leaving 7 bases unmatched. CDR3 length: 17 residues. Germline V lookup: CDR1 SGHTA, CDR2 FQGNSA. The CDR3 region is CASSLAFSGRRTDTQYF. The CDR3 bases are TGTGCCAGCAGCTTAGCGTTTAGCGGGAGAAGGACAGATACGCAGTATTTT.

This chain joins TRBV5-4 and TRBJ2-1; 7 bases map to TRBD2. V lost 1 base, J lost 9 bases, and 13 bases stayed unmatched. Germline CDR1 SGHNT, CDR2 YYREEE (reference sequence). This CDR3 contains 16 residues. The DNA for the CDR3 is TGTGCCAGCAGCTTGTTCAGGACTAGGGGCTATGGTGAGCAGTTCTTC. This codes for CASSLFRTRGYGEQFF.

The V gene is TRBV28, the J gene TRBJ2-7, with a possible D match to TRBD2 (6 bases). Trimming removed 6 bases from V and 1 base from J, with 10 bases in between. The CDR3 has 13 amino acids. Germline-derived CDR1 and CDR2 are MDHEN and SYDVKM. CDR3 nucleotides: TGTGCCAGCAGCTTAGGGAGGTCCTACGAGCAGTACTTC. Translated: CASSLGRSYEQYF.